Each of the 23 T cell receptor beta chains below was sequenced from the same sample in a study of STAT5B mutations in CD4+ large granular lymphocyte leukemia. Some clones are missing from TCRdb's copy, which holds only in-frame ones; the method was immunoSEQ multiplex PCR. The sample has about 24,000 clones, 78% seen once. Sequencing was carried out using CD4+ T cells from blood buffy coats. The receptors derive from a human donor in good health.

The rearrangement uses TRBV2 and TRBJ2-7, with unresolved D. Germline assignment: CDR1 SNHLY and CDR2 FYNNEI. CDR3 length: 13 amino acids. Trimming cost V 3 bases and J 2 bases, with 8 bases left between them. In DNA, the CDR3 is TGTGCCAGCAGTGAGATTCTCCCCTACGAGCAGTACTTC. This gives the protein CASSEILPYEQYF.

The V and J genes are TRBV7-2 and TRBJ2-6; D not resolved. The CDR3 loop spans 15 amino acids. V lost 1 base and J lost 2, with 6 bases in between. The germline gives CDR1 SGHTA, CDR2 FQGNSA. Written as DNA, the CDR3 is TGTGCCAGCAGCTTAGTGGGCGCTGGGGCCAACGTCCTGACTTTC. The encoded protein is CASSLVGAGANVLTF.

The rearrangement joins TRBV6-6 to TRBJ2-7; 7 nucleotides agree with TRBD2. Germline values: CDR1 MNHNY, CDR2 SVGAGI (reference sequence). J lost 3 bases, V lost 7 bases, and 6 bases had no gene match. CDR3 length equals 13 residues. Here the CDR3 reads CASMGEGVYEQYF. The DNA of the CDR3 is TGTGCCAGCATGGGGGAGGGTGTCTACGAGCAGTACTTC.

This chain uses TRBV28 with TRBJ2-1; 7 bases are a match to TRBD1. V was pared by 10 bases and J by 2 bases, with 14 bases of the junction left unmatched. The CDR3 loop spans 16 amino acids. CDR1 and CDR2 from the germline V gene are MDHEN and SYDVKM. This chain's CDR3 is CATHLADRAPYNEQFF. In DNA, the CDR3 is TGTGCCACCCACCTGGCTGACAGGGCGCCCTACAATGAGCAGTTCTTC.

In its sample, this clone was seen once. The J gene is TRBJ1-2, the V gene TRBV7-8; D is unclear. Per germline, CDR1 SGHVS and CDR2 FQNEAQ. The length of the CDR3 is 14 residues. Trimming cost V 1 base and J 4 bases, with 10 bases left between them. CDR3 loop: CASSLVDRLYGYTF. CDR3 coding DNA: TGTGCCAGCAGCTTAGTGGACCGTCTCTATGGCTACACCTTC.

V usage is TRBV7-8 and J usage is TRBJ2-1; the D is unclear. CDR3 length: 12 residues. In germline, CDR1 is SGHVS, CDR2 FQNEAQ. Trimming took off 1 base at V and 3 bases at J, with 1 base between the two ends. CDR3 region: CASSLDYNEQFF. CDR3 nucleotide sequence: TGTGCCAGCAGCTTAGACTACAATGAGCAGTTCTTC.

This clone was counted only a few times. This sequence joins TRBV7-2 and TRBJ2-2, with 7 nucleotides matching TRBD2. The CDR3 covers 15 residues. With 5 bases clipped from V and 0 bases from J, the junction kept 3 bases outside the gene matches. The germline gives CDR1 SGHTA, CDR2 FQGNSA. CDR3 loop: CASSPGTTNTGELFF. The DNA for the CDR3 is TGTGCCAGCAGCCCCGGGACTACGAACACCGGGGAGCTGTTTTTT.

This clone was seen a few times. The chain's CDR3 is CASREGRTATNEKLFF. In DNA form, the CDR3 reads TGTGCCAGTAGAGAGGGGAGAACAGCAACTAATGAAAAACTGTTTTTT. The J gene is TRBJ1-4, the V gene TRBV19, with D perhaps matching TRBD1 (5 bases). V lost 6 bases to trimming and J lost 0 bases, with 14 bases between them. CDR1 and CDR2 (germline): LNHDA, SQIVND (reference sequence). The CDR3 is 16 residues long. The full variable domain, its missing parts supplied by reference TRBV19 and TRBJ1-4, is DGGITQSPKYLFRKEGQNVTLSCEQNLNHDAMYWYRQDPGQGLRLIYYSQIVNDFQKGDIAEGYSVSREKKESFPLTVTSAQKNPTAFYLCASREGRTATNEKLFFGSGTQLSVL.

The V call is TRBV4-2, the J call TRBJ1-3; 7 positions match TRBD1. J lost 2 bases, V lost 0 bases, and 10 bases had no gene match. The CDR3 runs to 18 residues. Germline V CDR1 and CDR2: LGHNA, YNFKEQ. The CDR3 sequence: CASSQEGGQLSPGNTIYF. DNA of the CDR3: TGTGCCAGCAGCCAAGAAGGGGGACAGCTTAGTCCTGGAAACACCATATATTTT.

The V and J genes are TRBV5-4 and TRBJ1-5; TRBD1 matches at 8 bases. Trimming cost V 3 bases and J 5 bases; bases outside gene matches: 1. Germline V CDR1 and CDR2: SGHNT, YYREEE (reference sequence). The CDR3 length is 13 residues. The CDR3 nucleotides read TGTGCCAGCAGCTCGGGACAGGATCAGCCCCAGCATTTT. Its translation is CASSSGQDQPQHF.

J is TRBJ2-2 and V is TRBV5-1; perhaps TRBD1 as D (7 bases). There are 16 residues in the CDR3. Germline CDR1 SGHRS, CDR2 YFSETQ. V lost 4 bases and J lost 0, with 13 bases in between. CDR3 region: CASSIQGGPNTGELFF. The DNA of the CDR3 is TGCGCCAGCAGCATCCAGGGGGGCCCGAACACCGGGGAGCTGTTTTTT.

There are a few counts of this clone. This chain connects TRBV7-8 to TRBJ2-1; TRBD2 matches 15 bases. With 5 bases clipped from V and 9 bases from J, the junction kept 17 bases outside the gene matches. Germline CDR1 reads SGHVS; CDR2 reads FQNEAQ. The CDR3 consists of 19 residues. The CDR3 bases are TGTGCCAGCAGCCCAAACAGGGTGCCGGGACTAGCGGGAGGACCTGAGCAGTTCTTC. This sequence encodes CASSPNRVPGLAGGPEQFF.

The CDR3 bases are TGTGCCAGCAGCTGGACCCTTGGCTACGAGCAGTACTTC. Amino acids: CASSWTLGYEQYF. The gene calls are TRBV6-5 and TRBJ2-7; D is ambiguous. V shed 6 bases and J shed 3 bases, with 12 bases lying between them. Germline values: CDR1 MNHEY, CDR2 SVGAGI. The CDR3 has 13 amino acids.

The chain has TRBV28 and TRBJ2-5; the D call may be TRBD1 or TRBD2 (5 bases each). The CDR3 extends over 16 amino acids. V was shortened by 5 bases and J by 1 base, with 17 bases between the two germline ends. From germline, CDR1 is MDHEN and CDR2 SYDVKM. The CDR3 coding sequence is TGTGCCAGCAGTCGAGGGAGAGGGGCCACCCAAGAGACCCAGTACTTC. Protein: CASSRGRGATQETQYF.

The chain employs TRBV19 and TRBJ2-1; 9 bases fit TRBD2. Germline values: CDR1 LNHDA, CDR2 SQIVND (reference sequence). V dropped 2 bases and J dropped 5; count of bases not matched to a gene: 7. This CDR3 is 16 amino acids long. The CDR3 coding sequence is TGTGCCAGTAGTATATTGTATAGCGGGAGAAACAATGAGCAGTTCTTC. It yields the protein CASSILYSGRNNEQFF. The full variable domain, with the rest looked up from reference TRBV19 and TRBJ2-1, is DGGITQSPKYLFRKEGQNVTLSCEQNLNHDAMYWYRQDPGQGLRLIYYSQIVNDFQKGDIAEGYSVSREKKESFPLTVTSAQKNPTAFYLCASSILYSGRNNEQFFGPGTRLTVL.

In DNA, the CDR3 is TGTGCCAGCAGTTTTACGGCGGGGGGTGAAGCTTTCTTT. Its translation is CASSFTAGGEAFF. V usage is TRBV6-5 and J usage is TRBJ1-1; tentative D call: TRBD1 (5 bases). The CDR3 spans 13 residues. V lost 4 bases to trimming and J lost 7 bases, with 13 bases between them. CDR1 MNHEY and CDR2 SVGAGI come from the germline V gene.

The V gene is TRBV5-6, the J gene TRBJ2-1; D unclear. Germline CDR1 reads SGHDT; CDR2 reads YYEEEE. Trimming pared 4 bases from V and 8 bases from J, leaving 7 bases between. The CDR3 has 11 residues. In nucleotides, the CDR3 is TGTGCCAGCAGCAGGGTACATGAGCAGTTCTTC. This codes for CASSRVHEQFF. Filled out from reference TRBV5-6 and TRBJ2-1, the complete variable domain reads DAGVTQSPTHLIKTRGQQVTLRCSPKSGHDTVSWYQQALGQGPQFIFQYYEEEERQRGNFPDRFSGHQFPNYSSELNVNALLLGDSALYLCASSRVHEQFFGPGTRLTVL.

This clone appeared a few times. The chain joins TRBV7-3 to TRBJ2-2; unclear D gene. Germline-derived CDR1 and CDR2 are SGHTA and FQGTGA. Trimming removed 4 bases from V and 5 bases from J, with 8 bases in between. This CDR3 spans 13 amino acids. The CDR3 coding sequence is TGTGCCAGCAGCTGGTCAACGACCGGGGAGCTGTTTTTT. Translating gives CASSWSTTGELFF.

The J gene is TRBJ2-1, the V gene TRBV5-4, with D perhaps matching TRBD2 (5 bases). From germline, CDR1 is SGHNT and CDR2 YYREEE (reference sequence). Between the trimmed V and J ends, which lost 4 bases and 7 bases, there was a span of 18 bases. The CDR3 runs to 15 residues. The CDR3 is CASSAGPSTGNEQFF. The CDR3, as DNA: TGTGCCAGCAGCGCCGGGCCCTCGACGGGGAATGAGCAGTTCTTC.

This clone was observed once. The chain links TRBV19 to TRBJ2-3, with 9 bases lining up with TRBD2. Germline V CDR1 and CDR2: LNHDA, SQIVND (reference sequence). The CDR3 runs to 15 residues. J was trimmed by 4 bases and V by 0 bases; bases with no gene match: 2. In DNA form, the CDR3 reads TGTGCCAGTAGTATAGAAAGCGGGAGGTCAGATACGCAGTATTTT. Translation gives CASSIESGRSDTQYF.

This chain links TRBV29-1 with TRBJ2-3, with a tentative D call TRBD2 (5 bases). V lost 1 base to trimming and J lost 3 bases, with 14 bases between them. Germline CDR1 reads SQVTM; CDR2 reads ANQGSEA. This CDR3 spans 15 amino acids. This CDR3 reads CSVEGRTGSTDTQYF. CDR3 nucleotide sequence: TGCAGCGTTGAAGGCAGGACGGGATCGACAGATACGCAGTATTTT.

The chain recombines TRBV9 with TRBJ1-2; D possibly corresponds to TRBD1 (5 bases). CDR3 size: 17 residues. Germline V CDR1 and CDR2: SGDLS, YYNGEE. V lost 3 bases, J lost 3 bases, and 21 bases lay in between. The CDR3 reads CASSGYLPGTQDYGYTF. The CDR3 DNA sequence: TGTGCCAGCAGCGGATACCTCCCCGGGACCCAGGACTATGGCTACACCTTC.

The chain links TRBV29-1 to TRBJ1-4; maybe TRBD1 (5 bases). Germline assignment: CDR1 SQVTM and CDR2 ANQGSEA. The CDR3 covers 12 residues. Here the CDR3 reads CGSWGTNEKLFF. CDR3 coding DNA: TGCGGTTCTTGGGGGACTAATGAAAAACTGTTTTTT.